These 18 T cell receptor beta chains share one sample of origin, sequenced in a study of OX40 agonist ivuxolimab in advanced cancers. The table came from immunoSEQ multiplex PCR; TCRdb's copy has only in-frame clones and leaves some out. Among around 50,000 clones listed, more than 70% were seen once. The starting material was CD4+ or CD8+ T cells sorted from blood, obtained in a trial of the OX40 agonist ivuxolimab. The source of these receptors is an adult with an advanced solid tumor such as melanoma, head and neck, liver or kidney cancer.

The J gene is TRBJ2-2, the V gene TRBV7-9, with a tentative D call TRBD1 (5 bases). The CDR3 length is 13 residues. Germline V gives CDR1 SEHNR, CDR2 FQNEAQ (reference sequence). The V and J ends lost 4 bases and 7 bases respectively, with 10 bases between them. CDR3 protein: CASSYQGNGELFF. For the CDR3, the DNA is TGTGCCAGCAGCTACCAGGGAAACGGGGAGCTGTTTTTT.

This chain joins TRBV28 and TRBJ1-2; 7 bases line up with TRBD1. CDR1 is MDHEN, CDR2 SYDVKM, per germline. This CDR3 comprises 15 residues. V was pared by 6 bases and J by 5 bases, with 12 bases of the junction left unmatched. The CDR3 DNA sequence: TGTGCCAGCAGGGGTAAGGACAGGATACGGTATGGCTACACCTTC. Protein: CASRGKDRIRYGYTF.

The chain uses TRBV19 and TRBJ1-5, with a weak D call TRBD1 (5 bases). From germline, CDR1 is LNHDA and CDR2 SQIVND (reference sequence). The CDR3 length is 15 residues. Trimming took 0 bases from V and 2 from J, leaving 8 bases between them. CDR3 loop: CASSIEGPRNQPQHF. CDR3 sequence (DNA): TGTGCCAGTAGTATAGAGGGACCCCGCAATCAGCCCCAGCATTTT.

The chain uses TRBV5-1 and TRBJ2-1; 13 positions agree with TRBD2. V gave up 0 bases and J gave up 1 base; unmatched junction bases: 7. The CDR3 runs to 19 residues. Germline V lookup: CDR1 SGHRS, CDR2 YFSETQ. The CDR3: CASSLALAGGPSSYNEQFF. CDR3 nucleotides: TGCGCCAGCAGCTTGGCACTAGCGGGAGGGCCTAGTTCCTACAATGAGCAGTTCTTC.

J is TRBJ1-3 and V is TRBV18; no clear D gene. Germline V CDR1 and CDR2: KGHSH, LQKENI. Trimming removed 0 bases at V and 4 bases at J, with 7 bases between. The CDR3 consists of 14 residues. CDR3 loop: CASSPPGGGNTIYF. The DNA of the CDR3 is TGTGCCAGCTCACCACCGGGAGGAGGAAACACCATATATTTT. Combining the CDR3 with reference TRBV18 and TRBJ1-3 gives the whole variable domain NAGVMQNPRHLVRRRGQEARLRCSPMKGHSHVYWYRQLPEEGLKFMVYLQKENIIDESGMPKERFSAEFPKEGPSILRIQQVVRGDSAAYFCASSPPGGGNTIYFGEGSWLTVV.

This chain links TRBV6-6 with TRBJ1-5; tentatively, D is TRBD1 (5 bases). V dropped 1 base and J dropped 7 bases, with 11 bases sitting between them. The CDR3 is 14 amino acids. Germline CDR1 and CDR2: MNHNY and SVGAGI (reference sequence). In DNA form, the CDR3 reads TGTGCCAGCAGTTACTTGGGTTGGGACCAGCCCCAGCATTTT. Amino acids: CASSYLGWDQPQHF.

This chain uses TRBV5-4 with TRBJ2-3; the D is unclear. The ends were cut back, 0 bases at V and 0 bases at J, with 14 bases in the middle. CDR1 and CDR2 from the germline V gene are SGHNT and YYREEE (reference sequence). The CDR3 sequence is 17 residues long. The CDR3 protein is CASSLVGRQPSTDTQYF. The CDR3 DNA reads as TGTGCCAGCAGCTTGGTTGGTCGGCAGCCTAGCACAGATACGCAGTATTTT.

This clone was seen a single time. The chain is built from TRBV28 and TRBJ1-1; 8 bases agree with TRBD1. Germline trimming cut 6 bases from V and 1 base from J; bases unmatched to any gene: 7. CDR1 MDHEN and CDR2 SYDVKM come from the germline V gene. The CDR3 spans 15 residues. This CDR3 is CASSPSGTGNTEAFF. CDR3 nucleotides: TGTGCCAGCAGCCCATCCGGGACAGGGAACACTGAAGCTTTCTTT.

The chain joins TRBV30 to TRBJ1-3, with TRBD1 as a possible D gene (5 bases). This CDR3 has 14 amino acids. Trimming removed 2 bases at V and 2 bases at J, with 10 bases between. From germline, CDR1 is GTSNPN and CDR2 SVGIG (reference sequence). CDR3 DNA sequence: TGTGCCTGGAGTCACGGAGGGGCTGGAAACACCATATATTTT. Protein: CAWSHGGAGNTIYF.

CDR3 nucleotides: TGCGCCAGCAGAGCAGGAATCTCCTACAATGAGCAGTTCTTC. It encodes CASRAGISYNEQFF. J is TRBJ2-1 and V is TRBV10-1; D remains unclear. This CDR3 has 14 amino acids. Germline CDR1 reads WNHNN; CDR2 reads SYGVQD (reference sequence). V lost 6 bases and J lost 0, with 9 bases in between.

The CDR3 sequence is CASSLHRDGSSYEQYF. Written as DNA, the CDR3 is TGTGCCAGCAGTTTACACCGGGACGGGAGCTCCTACGAGCAGTACTTC. The chain carries TRBV27 and TRBJ2-7; a weak D match, TRBD2 (6 bases). Germline-derived CDR1 and CDR2 are MNHEY and SMNVEV (reference sequence). Deletions cut 2 bases from V and 0 bases from J, with 14 bases between. This CDR3 is built from 16 residues.

The V call is TRBV9, the J call TRBJ1-1; no clear D. V lost 0 bases, J lost 1 base, and 7 bases lay in between. The V gene's germline CDR1 is SGDLS and CDR2 YYNGEE. The length of the CDR3 is 14 residues. CDR3 in amino acids: CASSVGPTNTEAFF. As DNA, the CDR3 is TGTGCCAGCAGCGTAGGTCCGACGAACACTGAAGCTTTCTTT.

The rearrangement joins TRBV5-1 to TRBJ2-2; TRBD1 is a possible D gene (6 bases). Germline V gene sequence: CDR1 SGHRS, CDR2 YFSETQ. V lost 4 bases and J lost 4, with 17 bases in between. CDR3 size: 16 residues. The CDR3, as DNA: TGCGCCAGCAGCCTGACACAGGGACGGGGCACCGGGGAGCTGTTTTTT. This sequence encodes CASSLTQGRGTGELFF.

The V call is TRBV7-2, the J call TRBJ1-3; 7 bases fit TRBD1. The CDR3 extends over 17 amino acids. The trim removed 3 bases at V and 2 bases at J, leaving 10 bases unmatched. Germline V gene data show CDR1 as SGHTA and CDR2 as FQGNSA. Here the CDR3 reads CASSLEGLGGTGNTIYF. CDR3 bases: TGTGCCAGCAGCTTGGAAGGATTAGGGGGCACTGGAAACACCATATATTTT.

The chain links TRBV19 to TRBJ1-4; D not certain. The V and J ends lost 3 bases and 2 bases respectively, with 1 base between them. The V gene's germline CDR1 is LNHDA and CDR2 SQIVND (reference sequence). This CDR3 is built from 12 residues. CDR3 residues: CASSMTNEKLFF. For the CDR3, the DNA is TGTGCCAGTAGTATGACTAATGAAAAACTGTTTTTT.

V and J are TRBV4-1 and TRBJ2-2, with 16 bases matching TRBD2. J gave up 3 bases and V 4 bases, and 8 bases lay outside the gene matches. The CDR3 is 19 amino acids. Per germline, CDR1 MGHRA and CDR2 YSYEKL. The CDR3 spells CASSPTGLAGGQDTGELFF. Written as DNA, the CDR3 is TGCGCCAGCAGCCCCACGGGACTAGCGGGAGGGCAGGACACCGGGGAGCTGTTTTTT.

J is TRBJ2-7 and V is TRBV28; D is perhaps TRBD2 (5 bases). Germline CDR1 and CDR2: MDHEN and SYDVKM. Trimming removed 6 bases at V and 2 bases at J, with 11 bases between. The CDR3 loop spans 13 amino acids. CDR3 in amino acids: CASSQRNPYEQYF. The CDR3 DNA reads as TGTGCCAGCAGCCAGCGGAACCCCTACGAGCAGTACTTC.

The chain combines TRBV11-3 with TRBJ2-1; 7 bases agree with TRBD2. The length of the CDR3 is 15 residues. The germline gives CDR1 SGHNT, CDR2 YENEEA. V dropped 4 bases and J dropped 5; count of bases not matched to a gene: 8. In DNA, the CDR3 is TGTGCCAGCAGCTCGCTCGGGAGGTTTAACAATGAGCAGTTCTTC. Its translation: CASSSLGRFNNEQFF.